This T cell receptor beta chain derives from a study of T cell responses to AZD1222 COVID-19 vaccine. Generated by immunoSEQ multiplex PCR, the TCRdb table keeps only in-frame clones and is missing some. The sample consists of about 120,000 clones, roughly 90% of them appearing once. This sequence was found in an adult in good health. The sample in question was peripheral blood, obtained on day 0 of AZD1222 vaccination.

CDR3 in DNA: TGTGCCAGCAGTTTATACGGGACAGGCCTCGGAAACACCATATATTTT. Translation gives CASSLYGTGLGNTIYF. The chain is built from TRBV28 and TRBJ1-3, with 8 bases lining up with TRBD1. The CDR3 is made up of 16 amino acids. Germline lookup yields CDR1 MDHEN and CDR2 SYDVKM. The V and J ends lost 1 base and 4 bases, in that order; junction bases with no gene match: 6.